This T cell receptor (beta chain) was recovered during a study of T-cell memory formation after mild COVID-19. TCRdb redid the calling of the 5' RACE reads with MiXCR, one entry per CDR3 protein. The data show about half a million distinct CDR3 sequences, 18% seen once. This CDR3 is built from 17 residues. Deletions cut 0 bases from V and 2 bases from J, with 14 bases between. Germline-derived CDR1 and CDR2 are LGHDT and YNNKEL (reference sequence). The sample was PBMCs or a T cell subset sorted from them (not recorded which). The clonotype comes from an adult woman who had mild COVID-19 (a few samples of this study predate the infection). Cell type and time point are not known. This chain uses TRBV3-1 with TRBJ2-1; D is perhaps TRBD2 (6 bases). The CDR3 reads CASSQDIGERAYNEQFF. The CDR3 nucleotides are TGTGCCAGCAGCCAAGATATAGGGGAGCGGGCCTACAATGAGCAGTTCTTC.